Listed below are T cell receptor beta chains from one sample, sequenced in a study of regulatory T cells in long-lasting Graves disease. TCRdb re-analysed the multiplex PCR reads in MiXCR, keeping a single row per CDR3 protein. The table has about 210,000 distinct CDR3 sequences, roughly 19% seen once; the top ten hold 12%. The same data also went into a second study, on T cells in Graves' hyperthyroidism and ophthalmopathy.

The sequences come from peripheral blood mononuclear cells (PBMCs), collected at new diagnosis, from a patient treated with antithyroid drugs. The receptors were sampled from a woman aged 30 to 39 with Graves disease. Each CDR3 is given with its conserved first and last residue. D genes are given only for firm matches. Rows give clone size only sometimes, using once, few, many, or a class for an expanded clone.

abundance	v_gene	j_gene	d_gene	CDR3aa	CDR3nt
many	TRBV11-2	TRBJ2-7	-	CASSSPRWHRGEQYF	TGTGCCAGCAGCTCGCCCCGATGGCACCGTGGCGAGCAGTACTTC
few	TRBV19	TRBJ1-3	-	CASIRDLSSGNTIYF	TGTGCCAGTATAAGGGACTTATCCTCTGGAAACACCATATATTTT
many	TRBV2	TRBJ1-1	-	CASSEKTSFAGSTEAFF	TGTGCCAGCAGTGAAAAAACGAGTTTCGCAGGGAGCACTGAAGCTTTCTTT
many	TRBV6-5	TRBJ1-1	-	CASSSRPGAEAFF	TGTGCCAGCAGTTCCCGGCCGGGGGCTGAAGCTTTCTTT
-	TRBV28	TRBJ2-2	-	CASTERSRNTGELFF	TGTGCCAGCACCGAGAGGAGCAGGAACACCGGGGAGCTGTTTTTT
many	TRBV20-1	TRBJ2-1	-	CSARDGALGRNEQFF	TGCAGTGCTAGAGATGGGGCTTTAGGGAGGAATGAGCAGTTCTTC
-	TRBV28	TRBJ2-7	-	CASSLRRDEQYF	TGTGCCAGCAGTTTACGGCGAGACGAGCAGTACTTC
many	TRBV19	TRBJ2-5	-	CASSIGTGSWGETQYF	TGTGCCAGTAGTATAGGAACAGGGTCCTGGGGGGAGACCCAGTACTTC
many	TRBV24-1	TRBJ2-3	TRBD2	CATSDPSGGMRDTQYF	TGTGCCACCAGTGACCCCTCGGGGGGGATGAGAGATACGCAGTATTTT
many	TRBV24-1	TRBJ2-2	-	CATLGGRAGGSGELFF	TGTGCCACCCTCGGAGGTCGTGCCGGGGGCTCCGGGGAGCTGTTTTTT
many	TRBV6-1	TRBJ2-2	-	CASSEGVARTGELFF	TGTGCCAGCAGTGAAGGGGTAGCTCGGACCGGGGAGCTGTTTTTT
-	TRBV2	TRBJ1-2	-	CASGLDSGWNVLGYTF	TGTGCCAGCGGCTTGGACTCGGGTTGGAATGTTCTTGGCTACACCTTC
many	TRBV12-3/TRBV12-4	TRBJ1-3	TRBD1	CASSWTGGNTIYF	TGTGCCAGCAGTTGGACAGGTGGAAACACCATATATTTT
many	TRBV28	TRBJ2-3	TRBD2	CASSFEFPVLADTDTQYF	TGTGCCAGCAGTTTTGAGTTTCCGGTACTAGCGGACACAGATACGCAGTATTTT
-	TRBV9	TRBJ2-1	TRBD1	CASSEGTGDRNEQFF	TGTGCCAGCAGCGAGGGGACAGGGGATCGGAATGAGCAGTTCTTC
few	TRBV19	TRBJ1-1	-	CASSPQTGTEAFF	TGTGCCAGTAGTCCCCAGACAGGTACTGAAGCTTTCTTT
-	TRBV24-1	TRBJ2-1	TRBD2	CATSESRTSGREQFF	TGTGCCACCAGCGAATCAAGGACTAGCGGGAGGGAGCAGTTCTTC
-	TRBV10-3	TRBJ2-1	TRBD2	CAISDGTSGRYEQFF	TGTGCCATCAGTGACGGGACTAGCGGACGGTATGAGCAGTTCTTC
many	TRBV29-1	TRBJ2-3	-	CSGTVSTDTQYF	TGCAGCGGGACAGTTAGCACAGATACGCAGTATTTT
many	TRBV30	TRBJ1-1	-	CAWSVGGGYYTEAFF	TGTGCCTGGAGTGTTGGCGGGGGGTATTACACTGAAGCTTTCTTT
many	TRBV27	TRBJ1-2	TRBD1	CASSLVGTGGANGYTF	TGTGCCAGCAGCTTGGTGGGGACAGGGGGCGCTAATGGCTACACCTTC
few	TRBV6-1	TRBJ1-2	TRBD1	CASTRTGYYGYTF	TGTGCCAGCACTAGGACAGGGTACTATGGCTACACCTTC
-	TRBV20-1	TRBJ2-1	-	CSAPPMVDTFF	TGCAGTGCCCCTCCTATGGTAGACACGTTCTTC
-	TRBV19	TRBJ2-3	-	CASSIVARRGDTQYF	TGTGCCAGTAGTATAGTGGCCAGGAGGGGAGATACGCAGTATTTT